This T cell receptor (beta chain) appears in the sequencing data of a study of blood T cell repertoires in COVID-19. This clone was detected only once. Source study methods: Cell counts per sample came from amplifying reference gene primers. The assay was immunoSEQ multiplex PCR, and TCRdb's table has in-frame clones only and misses some. The DNA was the basis for D and trimming; V, J and clone size are from that table. The repertoire has tens of thousands of clones, around 80% of them found once; the top ten carry about 25%. CDR1 is SGHRS, CDR2 YFSETQ, per germline. This CDR3 is 19 amino acids long. V trimming: 0 bases; J trimming: 4 bases; junction bases outside the gene matches: 8.

What was sequenced was peripheral blood. The gene calls are TRBV5-1 and TRBJ2-3; TRBD2 agrees at 16 bases. This TCR was recovered from a man in his fifties or sixties with acute or convalescent COVID-19. In DNA form, the CDR3 reads TGCGCCAGCAGCTTGGTCCCGGGACTAGCGGGGGGGCAGTCAGATACGCAGTATTTT. Its protein is CASSLVPGLAGGQSDTQYF.